The clone carrying this TCR beta chain was recorded a few times. Its antigen remains unknown. These data belong to a study of T cell repertoires in cytomegalovirus infection. About the study: Evidence of both CMV infection and a matching HLA type came from public TCR beta signatures. Study-level points and caveats: Clonotypes of TCR beta that were HLA-C-restricted and CMV-specific dominated the ex vivo response.

CDR1 and CDR2 (germline): MDHEN, SYDVKM. The length of the CDR3 is 14 residues. V gave up 8 bases and J gave up 4 bases, with 15 bases separating them. TCRdb ran MiXCR on the reads and lists one entry per CDR3 protein. The sample records around 530,000 distinct CDR3 sequences, 26% being singletons. The chain recombines TRBV28 with TRBJ2-1; D might be TRBD2 (6 bases). The TCR comes from a human donor in good health (CMV status not recorded). Some clones in this sample may be carry-over from other donors' samples. Specimen: PBMCs. CDR3 nucleotides: TGTGCCAGCTTGGGAGGCGGGGTGTACAATGAGCAGTTCTTC. This translates into CASLGGGVYNEQFF.